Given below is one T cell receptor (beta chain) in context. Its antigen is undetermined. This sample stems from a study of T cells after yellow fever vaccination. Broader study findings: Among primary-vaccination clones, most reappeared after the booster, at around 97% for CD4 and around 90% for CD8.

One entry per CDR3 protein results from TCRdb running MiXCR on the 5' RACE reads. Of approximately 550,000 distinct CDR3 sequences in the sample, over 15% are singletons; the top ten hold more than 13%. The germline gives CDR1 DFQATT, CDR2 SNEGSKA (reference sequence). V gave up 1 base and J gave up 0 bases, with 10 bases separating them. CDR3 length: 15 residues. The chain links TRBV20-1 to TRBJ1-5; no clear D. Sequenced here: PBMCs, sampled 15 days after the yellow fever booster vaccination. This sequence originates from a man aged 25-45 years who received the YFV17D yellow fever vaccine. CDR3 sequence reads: CSARAQQYSNQPQHF. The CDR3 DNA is TGCAGTGCTAGAGCACAACAATATAGCAATCAGCCCCAGCATTTT.